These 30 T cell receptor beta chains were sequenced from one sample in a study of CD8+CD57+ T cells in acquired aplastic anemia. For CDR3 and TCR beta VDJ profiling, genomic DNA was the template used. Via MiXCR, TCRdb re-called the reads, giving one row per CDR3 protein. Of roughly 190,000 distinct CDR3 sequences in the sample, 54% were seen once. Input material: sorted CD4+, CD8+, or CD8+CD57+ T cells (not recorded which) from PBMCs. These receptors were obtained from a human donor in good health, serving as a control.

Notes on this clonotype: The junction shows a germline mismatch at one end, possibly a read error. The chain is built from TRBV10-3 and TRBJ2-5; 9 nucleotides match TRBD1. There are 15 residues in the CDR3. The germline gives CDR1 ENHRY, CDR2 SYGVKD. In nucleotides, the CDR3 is TGTGCCAGCAGTTCCCCTTACAGGGGGCCGGAGACCCAGTACTTC. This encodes CASSSPYRGPETQYF.

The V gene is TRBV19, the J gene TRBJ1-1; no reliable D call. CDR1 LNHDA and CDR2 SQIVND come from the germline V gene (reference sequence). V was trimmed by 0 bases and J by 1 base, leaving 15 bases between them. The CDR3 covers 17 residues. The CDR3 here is CASSIDHAVVTNTEAFF. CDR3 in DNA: TGTGCCAGTAGTATAGATCATGCGGTGGTGACGAACACTGAAGCTTTCTTT.

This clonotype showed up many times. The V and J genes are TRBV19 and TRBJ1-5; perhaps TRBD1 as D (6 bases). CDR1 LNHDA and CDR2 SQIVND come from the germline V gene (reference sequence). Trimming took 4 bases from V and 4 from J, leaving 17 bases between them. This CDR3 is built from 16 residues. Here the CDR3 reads CASSSRGVGLNQPQHF. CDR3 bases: TGTGCCAGTAGTAGCAGGGGAGTGGGCTTGAATCAGCCCCAGCATTTT. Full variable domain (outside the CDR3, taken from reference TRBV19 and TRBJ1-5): DGGITQSPKYLFRKEGQNVTLSCEQNLNHDAMYWYRQDPGQGLRLIYYSQIVNDFQKGDIAEGYSVSREKKESFPLTVTSAQKNPTAFYLCASSSRGVGLNQPQHFGDGTRLSIL.

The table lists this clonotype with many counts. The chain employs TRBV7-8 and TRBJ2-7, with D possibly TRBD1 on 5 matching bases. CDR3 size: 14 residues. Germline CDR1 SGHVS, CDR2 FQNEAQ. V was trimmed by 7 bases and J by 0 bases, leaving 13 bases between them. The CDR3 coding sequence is TGTGCCAGCACCGGACCGACAGTCTCCTACGAGCAGTACTTC. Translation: CASTGPTVSYEQYF.

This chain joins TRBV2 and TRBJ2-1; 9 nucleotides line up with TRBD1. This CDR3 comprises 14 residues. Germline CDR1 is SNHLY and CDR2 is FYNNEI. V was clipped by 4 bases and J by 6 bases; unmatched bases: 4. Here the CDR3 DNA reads TGTGCCAGCAGTGGGACAGGGGTAACCAATGAGCAGTTCTTC. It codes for CASSGTGVTNEQFF.

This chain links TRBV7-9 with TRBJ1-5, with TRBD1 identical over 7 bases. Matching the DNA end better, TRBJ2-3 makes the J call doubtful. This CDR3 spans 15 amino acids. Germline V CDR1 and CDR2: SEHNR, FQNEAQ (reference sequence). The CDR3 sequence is CASSPRDRSTDTQYF. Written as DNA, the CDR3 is TGTGCCAGCAGCCCCCGGGACAGAAGCACAGATACGCAGTATTTT.

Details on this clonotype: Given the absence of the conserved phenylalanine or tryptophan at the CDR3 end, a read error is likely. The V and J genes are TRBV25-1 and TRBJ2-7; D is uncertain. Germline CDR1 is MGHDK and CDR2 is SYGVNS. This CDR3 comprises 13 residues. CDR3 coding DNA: TGTGCCAGCGGTGAATATAAGCAGGCTAAGCAGTACCTC. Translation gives CASGEYKQAKQYL.

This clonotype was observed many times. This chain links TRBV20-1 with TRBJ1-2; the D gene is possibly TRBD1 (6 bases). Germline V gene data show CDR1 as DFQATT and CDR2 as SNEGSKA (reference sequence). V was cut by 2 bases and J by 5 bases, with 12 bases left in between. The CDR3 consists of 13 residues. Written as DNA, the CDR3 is TGCAGTGCTAGATCCGACAGGATTTATGGCTACACCTTC. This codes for CSARSDRIYGYTF.

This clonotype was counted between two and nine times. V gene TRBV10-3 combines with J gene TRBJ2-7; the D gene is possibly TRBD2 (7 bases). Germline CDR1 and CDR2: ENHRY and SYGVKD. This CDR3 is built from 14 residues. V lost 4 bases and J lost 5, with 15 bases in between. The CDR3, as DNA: TGTGCCATCAGTGGAGAGGGGGGGCTGGACGAGCAGTACTTC. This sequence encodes CAISGEGGLDEQYF.

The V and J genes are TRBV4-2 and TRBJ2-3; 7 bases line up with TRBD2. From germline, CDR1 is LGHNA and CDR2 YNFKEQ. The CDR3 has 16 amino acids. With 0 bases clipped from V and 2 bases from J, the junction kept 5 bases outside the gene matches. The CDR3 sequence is CASSQDPTSITDTQYF. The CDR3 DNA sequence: TGTGCCAGCAGCCAAGACCCGACTAGCATCACAGATACGCAGTATTTT.

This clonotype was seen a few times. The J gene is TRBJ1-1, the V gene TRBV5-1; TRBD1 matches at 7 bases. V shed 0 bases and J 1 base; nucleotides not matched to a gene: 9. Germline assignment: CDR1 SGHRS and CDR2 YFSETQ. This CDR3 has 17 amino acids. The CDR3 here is CASSLGWGSGGNTEAFF. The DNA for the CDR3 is TGCGCCAGCAGCTTGGGGTGGGGGTCAGGGGGGAACACTGAAGCTTTCTTT.

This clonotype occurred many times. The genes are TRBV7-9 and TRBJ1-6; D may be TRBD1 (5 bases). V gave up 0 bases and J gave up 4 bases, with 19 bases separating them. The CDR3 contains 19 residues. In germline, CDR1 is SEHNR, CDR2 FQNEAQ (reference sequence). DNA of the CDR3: TGTGCCAGCAGCTTAGCGCTTTTACCCGGGACGGAATATAATTCACCCCTCCACTTT. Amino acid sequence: CASSLALLPGTEYNSPLHF.

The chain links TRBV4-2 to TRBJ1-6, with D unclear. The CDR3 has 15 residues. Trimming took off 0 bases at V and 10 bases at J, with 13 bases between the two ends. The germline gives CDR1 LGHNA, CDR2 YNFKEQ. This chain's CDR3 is CASSQDEALGSPLHF. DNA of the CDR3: TGTGCCAGCAGCCAAGATGAGGCCCTTGGATCACCCCTCCACTTT.

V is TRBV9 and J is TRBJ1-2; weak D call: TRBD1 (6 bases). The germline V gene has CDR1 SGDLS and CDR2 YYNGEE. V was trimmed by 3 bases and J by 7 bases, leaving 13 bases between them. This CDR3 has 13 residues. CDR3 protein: CASSAGTLGGYTF. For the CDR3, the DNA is TGTGCCAGCAGCGCGGGGACATTGGGTGGCTACACCTTC.

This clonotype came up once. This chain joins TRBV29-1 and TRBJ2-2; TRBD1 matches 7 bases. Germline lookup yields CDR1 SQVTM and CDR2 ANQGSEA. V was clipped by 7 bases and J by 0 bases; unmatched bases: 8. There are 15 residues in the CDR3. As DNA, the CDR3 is TGCAGCGCCAAGTGGGACAGCGCGAACACCGGGGAGCTGTTTTTT. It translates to CSAKWDSANTGELFF.

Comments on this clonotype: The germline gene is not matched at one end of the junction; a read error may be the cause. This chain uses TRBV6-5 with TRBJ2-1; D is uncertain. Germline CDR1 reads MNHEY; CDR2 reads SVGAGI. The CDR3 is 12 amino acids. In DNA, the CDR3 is TGTGCCAGCAGTTACCACGGCGACGAGCAGCTCTTC. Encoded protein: CASSYHGDEQLF.

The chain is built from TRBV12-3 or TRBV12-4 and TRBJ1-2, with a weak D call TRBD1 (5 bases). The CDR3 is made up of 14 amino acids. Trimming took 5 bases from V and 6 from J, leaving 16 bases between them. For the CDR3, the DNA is TGTGCCAGCAGTCCCCGGACACATCCCGATGGCTACACCTTC. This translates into CASSPRTHPDGYTF.

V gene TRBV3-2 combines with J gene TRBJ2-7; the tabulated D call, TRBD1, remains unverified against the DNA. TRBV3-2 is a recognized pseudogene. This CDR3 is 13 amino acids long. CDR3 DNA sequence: TGTGCCAGCAGCCCCGCCCGAGGTTACGAGCAGTACTTC. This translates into CASSPARGYEQYF.

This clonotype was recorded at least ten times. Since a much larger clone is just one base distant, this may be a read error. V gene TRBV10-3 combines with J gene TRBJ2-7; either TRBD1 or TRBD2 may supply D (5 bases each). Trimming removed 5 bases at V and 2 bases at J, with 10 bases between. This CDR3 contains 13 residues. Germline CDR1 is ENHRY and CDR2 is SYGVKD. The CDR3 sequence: CAISSGSPYEQYF. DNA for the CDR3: TGTGCCATCAGTTCAGGGAGCCCCTACGAGCAGTACTTC.

CDR3 residues: CSVEQRSRGSSGANVLTF. CDR3 sequence (DNA): TGCAGCGTTGAACAAAGGAGCAGGGGTAGCTCTGGGGCCAACGTCCTGACTTTC. V usage is TRBV29-1 and J usage is TRBJ2-6; possible D gene TRBD1, 6 bases. Trimming removed 2 bases at V and 0 bases at J, with 17 bases between. The CDR3 extends over 18 amino acids. Germline V gives CDR1 SQVTM, CDR2 ANQGSEA.

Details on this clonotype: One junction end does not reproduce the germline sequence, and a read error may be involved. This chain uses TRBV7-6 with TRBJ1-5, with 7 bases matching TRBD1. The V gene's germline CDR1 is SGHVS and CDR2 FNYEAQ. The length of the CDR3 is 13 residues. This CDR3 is CASSLGGQPTQHF. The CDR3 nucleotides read TGTGCTAGCAGCTTAGGGGGACAGCCGACCCAGCATTTT.

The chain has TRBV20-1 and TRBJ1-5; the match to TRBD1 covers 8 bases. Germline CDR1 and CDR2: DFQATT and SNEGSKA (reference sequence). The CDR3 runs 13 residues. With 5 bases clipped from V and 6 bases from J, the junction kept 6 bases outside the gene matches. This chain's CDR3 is CSAGQGRGQPQHF. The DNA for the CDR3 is TGCAGTGCTGGACAGGGACGCGGTCAGCCCCAGCATTTT.

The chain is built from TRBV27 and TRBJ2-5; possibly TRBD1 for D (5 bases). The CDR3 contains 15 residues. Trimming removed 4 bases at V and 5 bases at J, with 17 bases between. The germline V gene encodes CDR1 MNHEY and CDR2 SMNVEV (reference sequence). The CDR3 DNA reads TGTGCCAGCAGTTCCTTAGACAGCACGGTGGAGACCCAGTACTTC. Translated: CASSSLDSTVETQYF.

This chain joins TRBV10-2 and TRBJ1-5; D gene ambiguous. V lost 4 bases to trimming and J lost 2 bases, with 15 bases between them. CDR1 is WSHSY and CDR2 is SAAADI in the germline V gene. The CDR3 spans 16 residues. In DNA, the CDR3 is TGCGCCAGCAGTGGGATTGGACCGCTCGGCAATCAGCCCCAGCATTTT. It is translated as CASSGIGPLGNQPQHF.

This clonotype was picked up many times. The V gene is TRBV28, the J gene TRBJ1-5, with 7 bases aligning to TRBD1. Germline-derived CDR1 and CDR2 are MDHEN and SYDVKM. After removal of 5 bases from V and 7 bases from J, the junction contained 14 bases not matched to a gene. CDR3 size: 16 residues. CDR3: CASSHSSGGHQQPQHF. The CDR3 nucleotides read TGTGCCAGCAGTCACTCCTCAGGGGGGCATCAACAGCCCCAGCATTTT.

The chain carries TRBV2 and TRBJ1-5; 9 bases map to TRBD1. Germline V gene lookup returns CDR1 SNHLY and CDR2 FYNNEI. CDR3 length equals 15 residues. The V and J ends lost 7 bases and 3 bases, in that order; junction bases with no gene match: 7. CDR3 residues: CASNGQGSDNQPQHF. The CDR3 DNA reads TGTGCCAGCAATGGACAGGGGTCTGACAATCAGCCCCAGCATTTT.

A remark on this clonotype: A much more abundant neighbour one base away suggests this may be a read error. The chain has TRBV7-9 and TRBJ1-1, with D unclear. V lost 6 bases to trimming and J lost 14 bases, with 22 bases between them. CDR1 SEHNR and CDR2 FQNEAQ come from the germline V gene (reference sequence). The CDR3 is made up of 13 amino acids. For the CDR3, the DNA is TGTGCCAGCAGTTCAAGCCCATATCTAGGAGTGTTCTTT. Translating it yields CASSSSPYLGVFF.

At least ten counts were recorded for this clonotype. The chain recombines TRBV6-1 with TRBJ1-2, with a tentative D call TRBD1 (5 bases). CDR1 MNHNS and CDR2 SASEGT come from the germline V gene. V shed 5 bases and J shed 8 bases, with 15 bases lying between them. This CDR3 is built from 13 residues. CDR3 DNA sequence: TGTGCCAGCAGTTACGCGGGGGGGGGGGGCTACACCTTC. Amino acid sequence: CASSYAGGGGYTF.

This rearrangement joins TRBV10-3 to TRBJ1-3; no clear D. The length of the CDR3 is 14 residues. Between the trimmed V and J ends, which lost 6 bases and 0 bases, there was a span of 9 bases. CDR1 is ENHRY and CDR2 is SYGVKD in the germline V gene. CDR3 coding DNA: TGTGCCATCAGATCGGACCTCTCTGGAAACACCATATATTTT. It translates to CAIRSDLSGNTIYF.

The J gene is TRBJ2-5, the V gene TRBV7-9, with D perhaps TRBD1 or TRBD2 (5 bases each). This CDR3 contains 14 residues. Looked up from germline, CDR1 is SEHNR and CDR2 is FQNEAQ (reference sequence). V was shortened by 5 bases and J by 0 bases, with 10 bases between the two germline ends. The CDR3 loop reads CASSREGYQETQYF. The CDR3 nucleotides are TGTGCCAGCAGCCGAGAGGGGTACCAAGAGACCCAGTACTTC.